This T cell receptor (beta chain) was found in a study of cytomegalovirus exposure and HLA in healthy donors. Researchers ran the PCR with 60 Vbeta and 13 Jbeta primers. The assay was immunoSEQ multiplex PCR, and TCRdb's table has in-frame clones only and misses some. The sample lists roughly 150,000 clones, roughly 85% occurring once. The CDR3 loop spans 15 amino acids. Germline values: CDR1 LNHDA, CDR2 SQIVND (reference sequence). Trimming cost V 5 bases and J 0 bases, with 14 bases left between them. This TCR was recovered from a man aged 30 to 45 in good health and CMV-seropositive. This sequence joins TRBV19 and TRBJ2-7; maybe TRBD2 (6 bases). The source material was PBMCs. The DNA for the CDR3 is TGTGCCAGTAGTGCTCAGGCGGGGTCCTCCTACGAGCAGTACTTC. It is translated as CASSAQAGSSYEQYF.